A single sample gave rise to the 18 T cell receptor beta chains below, sequenced in a study of blood T cell repertoires in COVID-19. The method was immunoSEQ multiplex PCR; TCRdb's version includes in-frame clones alone and lacks a portion of them. The sample contains some 19,000 clones, about 86% of which appear only once. The sequencing input was peripheral blood. These receptor sequences come from a man between 70 and 80 years old with acute or convalescent COVID-19.

This CDR3 is CASGLRETQYF. The CDR3 DNA sequence: TGTGCCAGCGGGTTGAGGGAGACCCAGTACTTC. The rearrangement joins TRBV27 to TRBJ2-5, with D hard to call. V lost 8 bases, J lost 5 bases, and 9 bases lay in between. The CDR3 totals 11 residues. The germline gives CDR1 MNHEY, CDR2 SMNVEV (reference sequence).

The chain couples TRBV6-1 to TRBJ2-5; the match to TRBD2 covers 9 bases. The CDR3 loop spans 16 amino acids. The trim removed 3 bases at V and 5 bases at J, leaving 10 bases unmatched. Germline-derived CDR1 and CDR2 are MNHNS and SASEGT. The CDR3 reads CASSDPRTSARETQYF. CDR3 in DNA: TGTGCCAGCAGTGACCCTCGGACTAGCGCGAGGGAGACCCAGTACTTC.

This chain connects TRBV6-5 to TRBJ2-1; a possible D gene is TRBD2 (5 bases). From germline, CDR1 is MNHEY and CDR2 SVGAGI. V lost 6 bases and J lost 4, with 10 bases in between. CDR3 length: 13 amino acids. CDR3: CASRTPGYNEQFF. CDR3 nucleotide sequence: TGTGCCAGCAGGACTCCGGGGTACAATGAGCAGTTCTTC.

The rearrangement links TRBV6-2 or TRBV6-3 to TRBJ1-1; D is ambiguous. Trimming left V 2 bases short and J 1 base short, with 5 bases between. This CDR3 is 13 amino acids long. Per the germline V gene, CDR1 is MNHEY and CDR2 is SVGEGT. CDR3 amino acids: CASSYAGNTEAFF. CDR3 nucleotide sequence: TGTGCCAGCAGTTACGCAGGGAACACTGAAGCTTTCTTT.

Written as DNA, the CDR3 is TGTGCCAGCAGCCCGTCCCAGGGACAGCCCCAGCATTTT. This gives the protein CASSPSQGQPQHF. The chain uses TRBV7-2 and TRBJ1-5; possibly TRBD1 for D (5 bases). The CDR3 loop spans 13 amino acids. V lost 5 bases, J lost 7 bases, and 12 bases lay in between. CDR1 is SGHTA and CDR2 is FQGNSA in the germline V gene. The full variable domain, in which reference TRBV7-2 and TRBJ1-5 provide the parts outside the CDR3, is GAGVSQSPSNKVTEKGKDVELRCDPISGHTALYWYRQSLGQGLEFLIYFQGNSAPDKSGLPSDRFSAERTGGSVSTLTIQRTQQEDSAVYLCASSPSQGQPQHFGDGTRLSIL.

This clone was observed a handful of times. This chain joins TRBV7-2 and TRBJ2-2, with 8 positions matching TRBD2. Germline CDR1 reads SGHTA; CDR2 reads FQGNSA. Trimming removed 8 bases from V and 8 bases from J; junction bases left unmatched: 10. This CDR3 spans 14 amino acids. CDR3 sequence: CASGRPAGAGELFF. CDR3 nucleotide sequence: TGTGCCAGCGGCCGTCCAGCGGGAGCTGGGGAGCTGTTTTTT.

This clone was counted a few times. The V call is TRBV14, the J call TRBJ2-3; 7 bases agree with TRBD1. V lost 4 bases to trimming and J lost 0 bases; unmatched junction nucleotides: 4. The CDR3 covers 15 residues. CDR1 is SGHDN and CDR2 is FVKESK in the germline V gene. The CDR3 coding sequence is TGTGCCAGCAGCCCACACAGGGGTAGCACAGATACGCAGTATTTT. It encodes CASSPHRGSTDTQYF.

The chain employs TRBV5-1 and TRBJ2-3; TRBD2 matches 11 bases. Germline assignment: CDR1 SGHRS and CDR2 YFSETQ. V lost 4 bases to trimming and J lost 3 bases; unmatched junction nucleotides: 7. The CDR3 runs 16 residues. The CDR3 bases are TGCGCCAGCAGCCCATTAGCGGGAGGGCGGACAGATACGCAGTATTTT. Translation gives CASSPLAGGRTDTQYF.

The V gene is TRBV29-1, the J gene TRBJ2-1, with TRBD2 identical over 10 bases. Per germline, CDR1 SQVTM and CDR2 ANQGSEA. This CDR3 is 18 amino acids long. The junction had 14 bases not matched to a gene; V was cut back by 6 bases and J by 0 bases. The CDR3 nucleotides read TGCAGCGTGAGATCCCTAGCGGGAGACAAGAGCTCCTACAATGAGCAGTTCTTC. Encoded protein: CSVRSLAGDKSSYNEQFF.

The chain couples TRBV4-1 to TRBJ2-1; 12 bases align to TRBD2. Germline lookup yields CDR1 MGHRA and CDR2 YSYEKL. V lost 4 bases to trimming and J lost 7 bases; unmatched junction nucleotides: 14. This CDR3 has 18 residues. The CDR3 spells CASSRGRASGRGGNEQFF. The DNA of the CDR3 is TGCGCCAGCAGCCGTGGTCGCGCTAGCGGGAGGGGGGGGAATGAGCAGTTCTTC.

The chain has TRBV6-6 and TRBJ1-2; tentative D call: TRBD1 (5 bases). The CDR3 spans 13 residues. The V end lost 8 bases, the J end lost 6 bases, and 16 bases lay between the germline ends. From germline, CDR1 is MNHNY and CDR2 SVGAGI (reference sequence). The CDR3 here is CASRQGNVHGYTF. The CDR3 nucleotides are TGTGCCAGCCGCCAGGGTAACGTCCATGGCTACACCTTC.

The CDR3 coding sequence is TGTGCCAGCAGCCCAGACAGGGGTTACTCTGGAAACACCATATATTTT. Translated: CASSPDRGYSGNTIYF. The V gene is TRBV5-6, the J gene TRBJ1-3, with 8 positions matching TRBD1. Germline V gene sequence: CDR1 SGHDT, CDR2 YYEEEE. V trimming: 4 bases; J trimming: 0 bases; junction bases outside the gene matches: 6. This CDR3 region has 16 residues.

This chain joins TRBV7-2 and TRBJ2-1; 12 nucleotides align to TRBD2. Unmatched junction bases numbered 10, after V lost 5 bases and J lost 8 bases. Per the germline V gene, CDR1 is SGHTA and CDR2 is FQGNSA. This CDR3 comprises 16 residues. Here the CDR3 reads CASSPQTSGSHDEQFF. For the CDR3, the DNA is TGTGCCAGCAGCCCCCAGACTAGCGGGAGTCATGATGAGCAGTTCTTC.

This sequence joins TRBV2 and TRBJ1-5, with TRBD1 matching 7 bases. Germline CDR1 reads SNHLY; CDR2 reads FYNNEI. V gave up 2 bases and J gave up 6 bases; unmatched junction bases: 7. This CDR3 spans 15 amino acids. In DNA, the CDR3 is TGTGCCAGCAGTGAACTAGGGGGCCCCGGTCAGCCCCAGCATTTT. Its protein product is CASSELGGPGQPQHF.

The rearrangement links TRBV19 to TRBJ2-1, with TRBD2 matching 8 bases. V shed 0 bases and J 2 bases; nucleotides not matched to a gene: 0. The CDR3 consists of 15 residues. The germline gives CDR1 LNHDA, CDR2 SQIVND (reference sequence). The CDR3, as DNA: TGTGCCAGTAGTATAGAACTAGCGGCCTACAATGAGCAGTTCTTC. Translating it yields CASSIELAAYNEQFF.

The V gene is TRBV2, the J gene TRBJ2-7, with 10 bases matching TRBD1. This CDR3 contains 15 residues. Germline CDR1 reads SNHLY; CDR2 reads FYNNEI. The ends lost 3 bases at V and 1 base at J; junction bases unmatched: 3. The CDR3 here is CASSEGQGRSYEQYF. The CDR3 nucleotides are TGTGCCAGCAGTGAGGGACAGGGGAGATCCTACGAGCAGTACTTC.

This clone was found a few times. The chain uses TRBV24-1 and TRBJ2-1, with 9 bases identical to TRBD1. Germline V lookup: CDR1 KGHDR, CDR2 SFDVKD. The CDR3 is 15 amino acids. The J segment lost 1 base and the V segment lost 5 bases, leaving 2 bases of the junction unmatched. CDR3 region: CATSGGQGSYNEQFF. The DNA of the CDR3 is TGTGCCACCAGTGGGGGACAGGGATCCTACAATGAGCAGTTCTTC.

CDR3 in amino acids: CATSREGLNEQYF. Here the CDR3 DNA reads TGTGCCACCAGCCGGGAGGGGCTGAACGAGCAGTACTTC. J is TRBJ2-7 and V is TRBV15; 8 bases fit TRBD2. V trimming: 5 bases; J trimming: 5 bases; junction bases outside the gene matches: 5. Germline CDR1 LNHNV, CDR2 YYDKDF (reference sequence). This CDR3 is built from 13 residues.